This T cell receptor beta chain was obtained from a study of ipilimumab plus nivolumab after autologous stem cell transplantation. About the research overall: Median doses per patient: 5 ipilimumab, about eight nivolumab. Myeloma patients were high-risk transplant-naive or relapsed within 3 years of first autologous transplant.

Repertoires were generated with immunoSEQ multiplex PCR, while TCRdb's copy carries only in-frame clones and drops some. This sample carries tens of thousands of clones, roughly 88% of them seen once, and the ten largest clones take approximately 0.88%. Study-wide findings and caveats: Authors suggest TCR repertoire, Treg phenotype and gut microbiota support further study.

Concerning this clone: Its antigen remains unidentified.

CDR1 is SGHVS and CDR2 is FQNEAQ in the germline V gene. V lost 0 bases and J 0 bases, leaving 15 bases between the germline ends. The CDR3 extends over 18 amino acids. The material was PBMCs, obtained in a trial of ipilimumab plus nivolumab as post-transplant consolidation. The J gene is TRBJ1-3, the V gene TRBV7-8; D is uncertain. The clonotype comes from a male donor with multiple myeloma. CDR3 residues: CASSLAPRETASGNTIYF. The CDR3 DNA reads TGTGCCAGCAGCTTAGCCCCACGGGAGACGGCCTCTGGAAACACCATATATTTT.